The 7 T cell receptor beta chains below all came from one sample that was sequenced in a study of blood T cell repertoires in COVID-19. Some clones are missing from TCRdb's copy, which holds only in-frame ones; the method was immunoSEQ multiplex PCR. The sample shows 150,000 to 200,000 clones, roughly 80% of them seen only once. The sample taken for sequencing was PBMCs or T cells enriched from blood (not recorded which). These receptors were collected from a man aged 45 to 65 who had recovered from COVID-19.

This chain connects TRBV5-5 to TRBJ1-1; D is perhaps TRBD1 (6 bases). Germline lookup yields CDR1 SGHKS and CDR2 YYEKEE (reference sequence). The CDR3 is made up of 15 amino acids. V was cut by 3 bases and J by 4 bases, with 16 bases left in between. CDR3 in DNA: TGTGCCAGCAGCTGGGTGTTTAGAGGGGGCACTGAAGCTTTCTTT. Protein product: CASSWVFRGGTEAFF. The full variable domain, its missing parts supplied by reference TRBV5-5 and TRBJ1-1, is DAGVTQSPTHLIKTRGQQVTLRCSPISGHKSVSWYQQVLGQGPQFIFQYYEKEERGRGNFPDRFSARQFPNYSSELNVNALLLGDSALYLCASSWVFRGGTEAFFGQGTRLTVV.

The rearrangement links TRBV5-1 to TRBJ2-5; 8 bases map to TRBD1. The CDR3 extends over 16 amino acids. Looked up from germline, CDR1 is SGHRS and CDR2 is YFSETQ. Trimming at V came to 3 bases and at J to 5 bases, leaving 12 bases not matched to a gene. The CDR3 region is CASSSGPGRGLETQYF. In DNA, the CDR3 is TGCGCCAGCAGCTCCGGACCCGGCAGGGGGCTGGAGACCCAGTACTTC. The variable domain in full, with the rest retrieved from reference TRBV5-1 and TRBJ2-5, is KAGVTQTPRYLIKTRGQQVTLSCSPISGHRSVSWYQQTPGQGLQFLFEYFSETQRNKGNFPGRFSGRQFSNSRSEMNVSTLELGDSALYLCASSSGPGRGLETQYFGPGTRLLVL.

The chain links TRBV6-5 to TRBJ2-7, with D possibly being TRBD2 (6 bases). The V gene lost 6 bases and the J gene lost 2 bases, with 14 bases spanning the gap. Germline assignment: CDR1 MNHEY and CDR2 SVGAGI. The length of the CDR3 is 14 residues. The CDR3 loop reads CASRGGRATYEQYF. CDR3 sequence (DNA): TGTGCCAGCAGGGGGGGTAGGGCGACCTACGAGCAGTACTTC.

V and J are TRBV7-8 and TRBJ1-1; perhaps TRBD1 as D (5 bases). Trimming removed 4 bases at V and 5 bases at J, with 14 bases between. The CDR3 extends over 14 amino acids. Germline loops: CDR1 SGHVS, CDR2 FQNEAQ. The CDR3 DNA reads TGTGCCAGCAGCTCCCAGGGTATGGGGACTGAAGCTTTCTTT. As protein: CASSSQGMGTEAFF.

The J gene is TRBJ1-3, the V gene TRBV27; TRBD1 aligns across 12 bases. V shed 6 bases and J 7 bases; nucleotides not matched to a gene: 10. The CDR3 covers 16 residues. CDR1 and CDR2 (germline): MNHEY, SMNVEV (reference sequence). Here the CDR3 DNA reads TGTGCCAGCAGACCCTCGGGACAGGGGGCGCGGAACACCATATATTTT. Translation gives CASRPSGQGARNTIYF.

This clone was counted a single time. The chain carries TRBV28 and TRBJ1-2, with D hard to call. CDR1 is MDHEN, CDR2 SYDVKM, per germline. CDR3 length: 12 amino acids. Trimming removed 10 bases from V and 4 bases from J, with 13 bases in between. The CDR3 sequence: CATMRESYGYTF. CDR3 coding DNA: TGTGCCACAATGCGCGAGAGCTATGGCTACACCTTC.

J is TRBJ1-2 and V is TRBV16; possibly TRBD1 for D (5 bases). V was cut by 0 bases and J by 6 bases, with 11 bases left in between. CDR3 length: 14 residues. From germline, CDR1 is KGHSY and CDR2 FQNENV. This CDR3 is CASSQSGQGHGYTF. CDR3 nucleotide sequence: TGTGCCAGCAGCCAATCGGGGCAGGGCCATGGCTACACCTTC. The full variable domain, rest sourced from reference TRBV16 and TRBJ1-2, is GEEVAQTPKHLVRGEGQKAKLYCAPIKGHSYVFWYQQVLKNEFKFLISFQNENVFDETGMPKERFSAKCLPNSPCSLEIQATKLEDSAVYFCASSQSGQGHGYTFGSGTRLTVV.